These T cell receptor beta chains were read from a single sample in a study of cytomegalovirus exposure and HLA in healthy donors. Sequencing was performed with immunoSEQ multiplex PCR; in TCRdb, only in-frame clones are kept and a portion is missing. The table has 200,000 to 300,000 clones, around 76% seen once; the top ten hold around 5%. The source material was PBMCs. The source is a woman aged 40 to 50 in good health and CMV-seropositive. Both conserved end residues are part of each CDR3. Each record gives: clone size, V gene, D gene, J gene, CDR3 protein, CDR3 DNA. D genes are given only for firm matches. Only some rows state a clone size, as once, few, many or a class for expanded clones.

-	TRBV6-5	TRBD2	TRBJ2-1	CASSWEAGGSYNEQFF	TGTGCCAGCAGTTGGGAAGCGGGGGGGTCCTACAATGAGCAGTTCTTC
-	TRBV7-2	TRBD1	TRBJ1-1	CASSSTQGAMAFF	TGTGCCAGCAGCTCGACACAGGGGGCGATGGCTTTCTTT
-	TRBV7-2	-	TRBJ1-3	CASSLSAGKRTIYF	TGTGCCAGCAGCTTATCCGCGGGGAAAAGGACCATATATTTT
many	TRBV6-1	-	TRBJ1-3	CASSQGSGNTIYF	TGTGCCAGCAGCCAGGGTTCTGGAAACACCATATATTTT
once	TRBV29-1	TRBD2	TRBJ2-3	CSASDGGGTDTQYF	TGCAGCGCCTCAGACGGGGGGGGGACAGATACGCAGTATTTT
once	TRBV7-6	TRBD2	TRBJ2-3	CASSRTSGDTQYF	TGTGCCAGCAGCCGCACTAGCGGAGATACGCAGTATTTT
-	TRBV6-5	-	TRBJ2-5	CASSYSQRQETQYF	TGTGCCAGCAGTTATTCCCAGCGTCAAGAGACCCAGTACTTC
-	TRBV5-3	TRBD1	TRBJ1-1	CARSYRTGDGEAFF	TGTGCCAGAAGCTACAGGACAGGGGATGGTGAAGCTTTCTTT
-	TRBV19	-	TRBJ2-7	CASSSGLTYEQYF	TGTGCCAGTAGTTCCGGACTTACCTACGAGCAGTACTTC
-	TRBV6-6	TRBD1	TRBJ1-2	CASEGAGQGIYGYTF	TGTGCCAGTGAGGGCGCGGGACAGGGGATCTATGGCTACACCTTC
few	TRBV30	-	TRBJ1-4	CAWSVGGGEKLFF	TGTGCCTGGAGTGTGGGAGGGGGTGAAAAACTGTTTTTT
-	TRBV27	-	TRBJ2-1	CASSSSGVGGREQFF	-
-	TRBV10-3	TRBD2	TRBJ2-5	CAISTGTSGGQETQYF	TGTGCCATCAGCACCGGGACTAGCGGGGGGCAAGAGACCCAGTACTTC
-	TRBV2	-	TRBJ2-5	CASRTEDFQETQYF	TGTGCCAGCAGGACGGAAGACTTTCAAGAGACCCAGTACTTC
-	TRBV6-4	-	TRBJ2-1	CASSDSGQSSYNEQFF	TGTGCCAGCAGTGACTCTGGGCAGAGCTCCTACAATGAGCAGTTCTTC
-	TRBV19	TRBD2	TRBJ2-5	CASNSRGNQETQYF	TGTGCCAGTAATTCGCGGGGGAACCAAGAGACCCAGTACTTC
-	TRBV10-3	-	TRBJ1-1	CAISESTVHEAFF	TGTGCCATCAGTGAGTCGACAGTCCATGAAGCTTTCTTT
-	TRBV29-1	TRBD1	TRBJ1-1	CSVRTGSSEAFF	TGCAGCGTTAGGACAGGGAGTTCTGAAGCTTTCTTT
once	TRBV5-8	-	TRBJ2-7	CASSSTSALFSYEQYF	TGTGCCAGCAGCTCAACAAGCGCCTTATTCTCCTACGAGCAGTACTTC
-	TRBV19	TRBD1	TRBJ1-1	CASSARQGNTEAFF	TGTGCCAGTAGTGCACGACAGGGGAACACTGAAGCTTTCTTT
-	TRBV7-2	-	TRBJ1-1	CASSFQVGAFF	TGTGCCAGCAGCTTTCAGGTAGGAGCTTTCTTT
-	TRBV7-3	-	TRBJ1-5	CASSSGQTNQPQHF	TGTGCCAGCAGCTCAGGACAGACCAATCAGCCCCAGCATTTT
-	TRBV10-3	TRBD1	TRBJ1-4	CAISEAGGNEKLFF	TGTGCCATCAGTGAGGCAGGGGGGAATGAAAAACTGTTTTTT
-	TRBV11-3	-	TRBJ1-1	CASSVHPNSEAFF	TGTGCCAGCAGCGTTCACCCGAACTCCGAAGCTTTCTTT
-	TRBV30	TRBD1	TRBJ1-5	CAWGDRGNQPQHF	TGTGCCTGGGGGGACAGGGGGAATCAGCCCCAGCATTTT
-	TRBV18	-	TRBJ1-6	CASSPTDRMGSPLHF	TGTGCCAGCTCACCAACCGACAGGATGGGTTCACCCCTCCACTTT
-	TRBV30	TRBD2	TRBJ2-5	CAWNRLAGGETQYF	TGTGCCTGGAATCGACTAGCGGGGGGAGAGACCCAGTACTTC
-	TRBV7-2	TRBD1	TRBJ1-2	CASSSTWRTGTYGYTF	TGTGCCAGCAGCTCTACCTGGAGGACAGGGACCTATGGCTACACCTTC
-	TRBV2	TRBD1	TRBJ1-1	CASSEPGQGAPNTEAFF	TGTGCCAGCAGTGAACCGGGACAGGGGGCCCCGAACACTGAAGCTTTCTTT
-	TRBV30	-	TRBJ2-5	CAWSVGGVETQYF	TGTGCCTGGAGTGTAGGGGGGGTGGAGACCCAGTACTTC
once	TRBV7-7	TRBD2	TRBJ2-1	CASSSRLAGESEQFF	TGTGCCAGCAGCTCCCGACTAGCGGGGGAGAGTGAGCAGTTCTTC
-	TRBV7-9	-	TRBJ1-1	CASSSGQSNTEAFF	TGTGCCAGCAGCTCCGGACAGTCGAACACTGAAGCTTTCTTT
-	TRBV7-9	-	TRBJ2-3	CASRYTGFYTDTQYF	TGTGCCAGCAGATATACAGGCTTTTATACAGATACGCAGTATTTT
-	TRBV18	TRBD1	TRBJ1-3	CASSFGQGATGNTIYF	TGTGCCAGCTCATTCGGACAGGGGGCAACTGGAAACACCATATATTTT
-	TRBV18	TRBD1	TRBJ1-5	CASSPVRGQGNQPQHF	TGTGCCAGCTCACCGGTCAGGGGGCAGGGCAATCAGCCCCAGCATTTT
once	TRBV4-1	-	TRBJ2-3	CASSQEAWGPDTQYF	TGCGCCAGCAGCCAAGAGGCCTGGGGGCCCGATACGCAGTATTTT
-	TRBV21-1	-	TRBJ2-7	CASSKLERERLYEQYF	TGTGCCAGCAGCAAACTTGAGCGGGAGAGACTCTACGAGCAGTACTTC
-	TRBV7-3	-	TRBJ2-6	CASSPQVSGANVLTF	TGTGCCAGCAGCCCCCAGGTCTCCGGGGCCAACGTCCTGACTTTC
once	TRBV30	TRBD1	TRBJ1-6	CAWMRTGGISPLHF	TGTGCCTGGATGAGGACAGGGGGCATTTCACCCCTCCACTTT
-	TRBV4-2	-	TRBJ2-7	CASSESYEQYF	TGTGCCAGCAGCGAATCCTACGAGCAGTACTTC
once	TRBV27	-	TRBJ1-5	CASSLGSLSNQPQHF	TGTGCCAGCAGTTTGGGCAGCCTAAGCAATCAGCCCCAGCATTTT
-	TRBV4-3	-	TRBJ2-4	CASSQDRVAKNIQYF	TGCGCCAGCAGCCAAGATCGGGTAGCCAAAAACATTCAGTACTTC
-	TRBV9	-	TRBJ1-4	CASSVDQGEKLFF	TGTGCCAGCAGCGTAGATCAGGGCGAAAAACTGTTTTTT
-	TRBV28	-	TRBJ1-1	CASSFLQLEAFF	TGTGCCAGCAGTTTCCTACAGCTTGAAGCTTTCTTT
-	TRBV4-2	-	TRBJ2-6	CASSPDLATTSSGANVLTF	TGTGCCAGCAGCCCAGACCTCGCGACTACGAGCTCTGGGGCCAACGTCCTGACTTTC
-	TRBV10-3	TRBD1	TRBJ1-1	CAIREGAAEAFF	TGTGCCATCAGGGAGGGGGCCGCGGAAGCTTTCTTT
once	TRBV30	-	TRBJ2-7	CAWGLYEQYF	TGTGCCTGGGGACTCTACGAGCAGTACTTC
-	TRBV28	-	TRBJ1-2	CASSLTGNYGYTF	TGTGCCAGCAGTTTGACGGGGAACTATGGCTACACCTTC
-	TRBV4-2	TRBD2	TRBJ2-7	CASSQVGSGAAEQYF	TGTGCCAGCAGCCAAGTAGGTAGCGGGGCGGCCGAGCAGTACTTC
-	TRBV27	-	TRBJ2-3	CASSLGLATDTQYF	TGTGCCAGCAGTTTAGGCCTAGCGACAGATACGCAGTATTTT
-	TRBV27	-	TRBJ2-7	CASSFGDSSYEQYF	TGTGCCAGCAGTTTCGGTGACAGCTCCTACGAGCAGTACTTC
-	TRBV4-3	TRBD1	TRBJ1-1	CASSQVTGEDVGWLGTEAFF	TGCGCCAGCAGCCAAGTGACAGGGGAGGACGTGGGGTGGTTGGGCACTGAAGCTTTCTTT
-	TRBV7-2	-	TRBJ2-3	CASSHRETDTQYF	TGTGCCAGCAGCCATCGAGAAACAGATACGCAGTATTTT